Listed here is a single T cell receptor (beta chain). The V end lost 5 bases, the J end lost 6 bases, and 14 bases lay between the germline ends. This CDR3 is 14 amino acids long. This sample was included in a study of identical twins. MiXCR, run by TCRdb on the 5' RACE reads, gives a single entry per CDR3 protein. This table has some 790,000 distinct CDR3 sequences, roughly 18% appearing once. A further study also used this sample, focusing on T cells expressing NK-cell markers.

This clonotype was sampled from a woman younger than 30 in good health. This chain links TRBV12-3 or TRBV12-4 with TRBJ2-4, with D possibly TRBD2 on 6 matching bases. The sequenced material came from PBMCs. The CDR3 coding sequence is TGTGCCAGCAGTCTCGGTGGTAGCGGAAACATTCAGTACTTC. It yields the protein CASSLGGSGNIQYF.